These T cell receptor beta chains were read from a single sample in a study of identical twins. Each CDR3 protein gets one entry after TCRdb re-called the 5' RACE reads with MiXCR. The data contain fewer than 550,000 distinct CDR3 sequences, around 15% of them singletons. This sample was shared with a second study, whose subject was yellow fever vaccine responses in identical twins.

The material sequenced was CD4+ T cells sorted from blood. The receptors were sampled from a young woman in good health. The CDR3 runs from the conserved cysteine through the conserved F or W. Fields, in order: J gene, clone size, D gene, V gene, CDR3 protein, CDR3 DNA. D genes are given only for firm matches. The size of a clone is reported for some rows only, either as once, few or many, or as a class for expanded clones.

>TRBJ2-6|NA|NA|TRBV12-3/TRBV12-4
CALSLPTSGFGANVLTF
TGTGCCCTCAGTTTACCAACCTCAGGGTTCGGGGCCAACGTCCTGACTTTC
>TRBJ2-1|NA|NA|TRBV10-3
CAISDPGSSYNEQFF
TGTGCCATCAGTGACCCCGGGAGCTCCTACAATGAGCAGTTCTTC
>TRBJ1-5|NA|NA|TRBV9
CASSVDPDQPQHF
TGTGCCAGCAGCGTAGACCCCGATCAGCCCCAGCATTTT
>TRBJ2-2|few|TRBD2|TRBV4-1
CASSHPLGGGNTGELFF
TGCGCCAGCAGCCACCCTTTGGGGGGGGGGAACACCGGGGAGCTGTTTTTT
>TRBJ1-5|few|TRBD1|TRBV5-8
CASSGPQGANQPQHF
TGTGCCAGCAGCGGTCCCCAGGGGGCTAATCAGCCCCAGCATTTT
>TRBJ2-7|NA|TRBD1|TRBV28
CASTEQGTLYEQYF
TGTGCCAGCACAGAACAGGGGACACTTTACGAGCAGTACTTC
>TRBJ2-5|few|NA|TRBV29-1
CSVGISKETQYF
TGCAGCGTCGGGATTTCTAAAGAGACCCAGTACTTC
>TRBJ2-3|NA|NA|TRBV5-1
CASSSRASTDTQYF
TGCGCCAGCAGCTCGCGCGCTAGCACAGATACGCAGTATTTT
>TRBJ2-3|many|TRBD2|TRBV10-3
CAISPTSGGTTDTQYF
TGTGCCATCAGTCCTACCAGCGGGGGTACCACAGATACGCAGTATTTT
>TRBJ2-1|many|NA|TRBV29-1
CSLFGTHNRDEQFF
TGCAGTTTATTCGGGACTCACAATCGGGATGAGCAGTTCTTC
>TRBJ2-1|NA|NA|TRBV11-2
CASSPYVSEQFF
TGTGCCAGCAGCCCCTACGTAAGTGAGCAGTTCTTC
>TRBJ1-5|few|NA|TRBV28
CAARSPGGQPQHF
TGTGCAGCTCGGTCCCCCGGGGGTCAGCCCCAGCATTTT
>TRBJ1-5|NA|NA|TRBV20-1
CSARDLEGGSNQPQHF
TGCAGTGCTAGAGATTTAGAGGGAGGTAGCAATCAGCCCCAGCATTTT
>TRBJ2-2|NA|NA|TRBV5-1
CASSEGQPNTGELFF
TGCGCCAGCAGCGAAGGACAGCCGAACACCGGGGAGCTGTTTTTT
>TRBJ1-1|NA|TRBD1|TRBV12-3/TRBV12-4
CASSPRQGEVEAFF
TGTGCCAGCAGTCCACGTCAGGGGGAGGTTGAAGCTTTCTTT
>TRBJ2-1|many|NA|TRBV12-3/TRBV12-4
CASSFRSPSYNEQFF
TGTGCCAGCAGTTTCCGATCCCCCTCCTACAATGAGCAGTTCTTC
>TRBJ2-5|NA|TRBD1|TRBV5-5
CASSKGQPGETQYF
TGTGCCAGCAGCAAGGGACAGCCCGGCGAGACCCAGTACTTC
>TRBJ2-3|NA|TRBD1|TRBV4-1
CASSQDQGAFSIGTDTQYF
TGCGCCAGCAGCCAAGACCAGGGGGCTTTTTCTATCGGCACAGATACGCAGTATTTT